This T cell receptor (beta chain) comes out of a study of blood T cell repertoires in COVID-19. Turning to the study itself: Some COVID-19 samples were acute and others convalescent; all came from the United States, Italy and Spain.

Seattle participants joined during active infection and were tracked over time. Per the original methods: Scientists estimated how many nucleated cells there were by amplifying reference gene primers. Repertoires were generated with immunoSEQ multiplex PCR, while TCRdb's copy carries only in-frame clones and drops some. The V and J calls and the clone size are those of that table, but D and trimming were determined from the DNA. The repertoire includes 300,000 to 400,000 clones, 88% of them detected once, and 7% to 8% sits in the top ten. V was trimmed by 6 bases and J by 4 bases, leaving 15 bases between them. The CDR3 is made up of 14 amino acids. CDR1 is SGHVS, CDR2 FQNEAQ, per germline.

The TCR sequence derives from a woman in her 70s with COVID-19, enrolled during active disease. The specimen was peripheral blood. The chain links TRBV7-8 to TRBJ1-1, with D tentatively TRBD1 (6 bases). The CDR3 protein is CASRVGGLGTEAFF. The DNA for the CDR3 is TGTGCCAGCAGGGTCGGGGGGCTGGGCACTGAAGCTTTCTTT. The variable domain in full, with the rest retrieved from reference TRBV7-8 and TRBJ1-1, is GAGVSQSPRYKVAKRGQDVALRCDPISGHVSLFWYQQALGQGPEFLTYFQNEAQLDKSGLPSDRFFAERPEGSVSTLKIQRTQQEDSAVYLCASRVGGLGTEAFFGQGTRLTVV.